This section outlines one TCR beta chain sequence together with its context. The antigen is unknown. This entry comes from a study of T cell repertoires in cytomegalovirus infection. Study as a whole: Newly reported HLA-C-restricted and thoroughly characterized HLA-B-restricted CMV epitopes were employed. CMV infection together with matching HLA type was indicated by public TCR beta signatures. General observations from the study: Using cumulative public TCR beta family frequency, the authors identified those who carried CMV together with the relevant HLA. The ex vivo response was dominated by HLA-C-restricted CMV-specific TCR beta clonotypes.

Per germline, CDR1 SQVTM and CDR2 ANQGSEA. The CDR3 runs to 12 residues. Losses at the gene ends were 3 bases for V and 8 bases for J; bases not matched to a gene: 4. MiXCR, applied by TCRdb to the reads, yields one record per CDR3 protein. The sample has 95,000 to 120,000 distinct CDR3 sequences; around 30% are singletons. The TCR originated in a human donor in good health (CMV status not recorded). Some clones in this sample may be carry-over from other donors' samples. The genes are TRBV29-1 and TRBJ2-7; 10 positions match TRBD1. Specimen: CD8+ T cells from cultured PBMCs, collected from culture after CMV antigen stimulation. CDR3 nucleotides: TGCAGCGTTGAGGGGACAGGGGATCAGCAGTACTTC. Translating gives CSVEGTGDQQYF.